This paragraph reports one T cell receptor (beta chain). Its target is unknown. This sample is drawn from a study of CD8+ T cells in alopecia areata. Sequencing relied on a cDNA template that was reverse transcribed from extracted RNA. Clones were read by immunoSEQ multiplex PCR, and TCRdb kept only the in-frame ones, dropping some. Of over 120,000 clones in the sample, about 47% were seen once. Study-level results: Sharing of TCR sequences between patients (possibly for HLA-related reasons) was less clear than in mice.

The V and J ends lost 2 bases and 5 bases, in that order; junction bases with no gene match: 8. The CDR3 length is 15 residues. The germline V gene has CDR1 SGHTA and CDR2 FQGNSA. This TCR derives from a human donor with alopecia areata. The sample here was CD4+ T cells sorted from blood, taken at week 0. This chain uses TRBV7-2 with TRBJ2-5; 7 bases are shared with TRBD1. CDR3 in DNA: TGTGCCAGCAGCTTATTGGCAGGGGGTTTGGAGACCCAGTACTTC. Translated: CASSLLAGGLETQYF.